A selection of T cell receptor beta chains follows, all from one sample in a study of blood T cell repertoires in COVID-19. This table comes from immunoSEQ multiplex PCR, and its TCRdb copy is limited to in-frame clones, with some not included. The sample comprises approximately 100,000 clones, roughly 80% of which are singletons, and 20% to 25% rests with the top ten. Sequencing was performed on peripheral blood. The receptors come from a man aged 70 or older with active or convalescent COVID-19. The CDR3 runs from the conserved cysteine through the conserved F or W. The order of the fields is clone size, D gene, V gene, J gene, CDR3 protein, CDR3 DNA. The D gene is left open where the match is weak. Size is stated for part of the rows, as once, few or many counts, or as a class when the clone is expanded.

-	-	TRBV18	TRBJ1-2	CASSPPGRLNYGYTF	TGTGCCAGCTCACCACCGGGCAGGCTTAACTATGGCTACACCTTC
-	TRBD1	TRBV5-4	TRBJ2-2	CASSPQGANTGELFF	TGTGCCAGCAGCCCACAGGGGGCGAACACCGGGGAGCTGTTTTTT
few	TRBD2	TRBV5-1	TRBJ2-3	CASSLGTSGGALSDTQYF	TGCGCCAGCAGCTTGGGGACTAGCGGGGGGGCCCTCTCAGATACGCAGTATTTT
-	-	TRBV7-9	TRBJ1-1	CASSLNAEPTEAFF	TGTGCCAGCAGCTTAAACGCGGAACCCACTGAAGCTTTCTTT
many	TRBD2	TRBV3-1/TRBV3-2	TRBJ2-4	CASSRGTSGVSRTKNIQYF	TGTGCCAGCAGCCGAGGGACTAGCGGGGTTTCCAGAACCAAAAACATTCAGTACTTC
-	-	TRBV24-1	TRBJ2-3	CATSDRGHYSTDTQYF	TGTGCCACCAGTGATCGCGGACACTATAGCACAGATACGCAGTATTTT
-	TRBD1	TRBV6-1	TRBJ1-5	CASSEDRVWTADQPQHF	TGTGCCAGCAGTGAGGACAGGGTTTGGACCGCCGATCAGCCCCAGCATTTT
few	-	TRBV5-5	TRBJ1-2	CASSLWATNYGYTF	TGTGCCAGCAGCTTGTGGGCGACTAACTATGGCTACACCTTC
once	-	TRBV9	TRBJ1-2	CASSASSYGYTF	TGTGCCAGCAGCGCTTCCAGCTATGGCTACACCTTC
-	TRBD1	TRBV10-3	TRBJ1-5	CAISAGSGQGGDQPQHF	TGTGCCATCAGTGCGGGCTCCGGACAGGGTGGAGATCAGCCCCAGCATTTT
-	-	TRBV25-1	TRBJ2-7	CASSLGQGYEQYF	TGTGCCAGCAGTTTAGGGCAGGGCTACGAGCAGTACTTC
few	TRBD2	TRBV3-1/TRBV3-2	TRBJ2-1	CASSLGLAFNEQFF	TGTGCCAGCAGCCTTGGACTAGCGTTCAATGAGCAGTTCTTC
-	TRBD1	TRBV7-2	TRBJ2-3	CASSLWTGGKYTDTQYF	TGTGCCAGCAGCCTTTGGACAGGGGGAAAATACACAGATACGCAGTATTTT
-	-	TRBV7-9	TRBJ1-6	CASSSGSPGSPLHF	TGTGCCAGCAGCTCCGGGAGTCCAGGCTCACCCCTCCACTTT
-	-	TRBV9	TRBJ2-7	CASSVAWQNSYEQYF	TGTGCCAGCAGCGTAGCATGGCAGAACAGCTACGAGCAGTACTTC
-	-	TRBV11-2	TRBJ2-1	CASRGNQYNEQFF	TGTGCCAGTCGAGGGAATCAGTACAATGAGCAGTTCTTC
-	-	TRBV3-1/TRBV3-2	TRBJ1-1	CASSQARQVIGRGTEAFF	TGTGCCAGCAGCCAAGCTAGACAGGTAATAGGAAGAGGCACTGAAGCTTTCTTT
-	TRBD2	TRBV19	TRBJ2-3	CASSIRGLGNTDTQYF	TGTGCCAGTAGTATAAGGGGACTAGGGAACACAGATACGCAGTATTTT
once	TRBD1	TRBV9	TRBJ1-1	CASSVDREDTEAFF	TGTGCCAGCAGCGTGGACAGGGAAGACACTGAAGCTTTCTTT
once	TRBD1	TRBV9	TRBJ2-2	CASSSRRTGGGNTGELFF	TGTGCCAGCAGCTCCCGACGGACAGGGGGCGGAAACACCGGGGAGCTGTTTTTT
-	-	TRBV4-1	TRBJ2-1	CASSQDAGSSYNEQFF	TGCGCCAGCAGCCAAGACGCGGGAAGCTCCTACAATGAGCAGTTCTTC
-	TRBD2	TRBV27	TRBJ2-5	CASSFSGDQETQYF	TGTGCCAGCAGTTTCAGCGGGGATCAAGAGACCCAGTACTTC
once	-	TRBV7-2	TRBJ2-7	CASSLRGGIYEQYF	TGTGCCAGCAGCTTACGTGGCGGGATCTACGAGCAGTACTTC
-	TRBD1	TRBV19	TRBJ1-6	CASSDRGPLHF	TGTGCCAGTAGCGACAGGGGTCCCCTCCACTTT
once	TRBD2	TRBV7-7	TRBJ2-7	CASSLGGGGADEQYF	TGTGCTAGCAGCTTAGGTGGCGGGGGGGCCGACGAGCAGTACTTC
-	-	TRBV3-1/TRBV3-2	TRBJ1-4	CASSRLGNEKLFF	TGTGCCAGCAGCCGACTGGGTAATGAAAAACTGTTTTTT
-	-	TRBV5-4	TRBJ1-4	CASSPDNAPREKLFF	TGTGCCAGCAGCCCGGACAACGCCCCAAGGGAAAAACTGTTTTTT
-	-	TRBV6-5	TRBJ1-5	CASTRGGEGPQHF	TGTGCCAGCACCCGGGGCGGGGAGGGGCCCCAGCATTTT
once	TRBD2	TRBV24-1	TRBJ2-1	CATSDPRTSGIEQFF	TGTGCCACCAGTGATCCCAGAACTAGCGGGATAGAGCAGTTCTTC
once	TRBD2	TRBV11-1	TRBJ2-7	CASSEGLGEQYF	TGTGCCAGCAGCGAGGGACTAGGAGAGCAGTACTTC
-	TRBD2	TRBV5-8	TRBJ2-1	CASSFSGGAGNEQFF	TGTGCCAGCAGCTTTAGCGGGGGGGCCGGCAATGAGCAGTTCTTC
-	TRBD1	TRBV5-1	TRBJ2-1	CASSGTVYNEQFF	TGCGCCAGCAGCGGGACAGTCTACAATGAGCAGTTCTTC
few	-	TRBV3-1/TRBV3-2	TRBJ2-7	CASSQDLLAFYEQYF	TGTGCCAGCAGCCAAGATTTGCTAGCGTTTTACGAGCAGTACTTC
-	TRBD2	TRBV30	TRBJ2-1	CAWSVGLAGYNEQFF	TGTGCCTGGAGTGTAGGGCTAGCGGGTTACAATGAGCAGTTCTTC
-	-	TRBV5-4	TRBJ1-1	CASSPSRALNTEAFF	TGTGCCAGCAGCCCATCGAGGGCCCTGAACACTGAAGCTTTCTTT
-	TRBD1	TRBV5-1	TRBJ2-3	CASSLGQGQADTQYF	TGCGCCAGCAGCCTCGGACAGGGGCAGGCAGATACGCAGTATTTT
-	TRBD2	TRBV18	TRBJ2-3	CASSPVAGESTDTQYF	TGTGCCAGCTCACCCGTAGCGGGAGAGAGCACAGATACGCAGTATTTT
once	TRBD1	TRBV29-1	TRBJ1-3	CSVGETRQGASGNTIYF	TGCAGCGTTGGGGAGACTAGGCAGGGGGCCTCTGGAAACACCATATATTTT
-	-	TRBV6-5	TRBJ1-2	CASSFRVPNYGYTF	TGTGCCAGCAGCTTCAGGGTACCTAACTATGGCTACACCTTC
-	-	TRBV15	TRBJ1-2	CATSRAGWGVYGYTF	TGTGCCACCAGTAGAGCCGGTTGGGGGGTGTATGGCTACACCTTC
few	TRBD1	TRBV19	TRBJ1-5	CASSSSRDSSYQPQHF	TGTGCCAGTAGTTCGTCCCGGGACAGCTCTTATCAGCCCCAGCATTTT
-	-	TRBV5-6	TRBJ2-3	CASSLVPGSNTDTQYF	TGTGCCAGCAGCTTGGTACCGGGGTCCAACACAGATACGCAGTATTTT
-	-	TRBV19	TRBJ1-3	CASSVTGVRSGNTIYF	TGTGCCAGTAGTGTTACAGGAGTAAGATCTGGAAACACCATATATTTT